This T cell receptor beta chain was sequenced during a study of pediatric ulcerative colitis. The repertoire was sequenced with immunoSEQ multiplex PCR; TCRdb's copy has only in-frame clones and lacks some. Among approximately 40,000 clones, about 80% were seen once, and the ten largest hold 0.74%. The CDR3 covers 16 residues. Germline assignment: CDR1 SGHNT and CDR2 YYREEE (reference sequence). The V segment lost 0 bases and the J segment 5 bases; nucleotides outside the gene matches: 2. Rectal tissue came from one to two pinch biopsies taken at colonoscopy. Material: gut tissue. This chain uses TRBV5-4 with TRBJ2-5, with 15 bases that match TRBD2. The TCR originated in a boy between 5 and 17 years old with moderate ulcerative colitis. In nucleotides, the CDR3 is TGTGCCAGCAGCTTGGGGACTAGCGGGAGGGGGGAGACCCAGTACTTC. The encoded protein is CASSLGTSGRGETQYF. Combining the CDR3 with reference TRBV5-4 and TRBJ2-5 gives the whole variable domain ETGVTQSPTHLIKTRGQQVTLRCSSQSGHNTVSWYQQALGQGPQFIFQYYREEENGRGNFPPRFSGLQFPNYSSELNVNALELDDSALYLCASSLGTSGRGETQYFGPGTRLLVL.